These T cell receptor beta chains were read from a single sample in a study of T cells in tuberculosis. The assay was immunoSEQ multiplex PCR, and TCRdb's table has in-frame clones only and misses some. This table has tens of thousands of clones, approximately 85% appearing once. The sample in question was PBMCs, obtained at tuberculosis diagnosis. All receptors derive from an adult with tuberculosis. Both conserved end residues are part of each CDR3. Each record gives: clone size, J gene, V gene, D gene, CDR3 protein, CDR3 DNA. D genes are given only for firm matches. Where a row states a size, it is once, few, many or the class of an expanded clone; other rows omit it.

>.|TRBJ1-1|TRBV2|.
CASSEPSGGVEGNTEAFF
TGTGCCAGCAGTGAACCTAGCGGGGGGGTAGAAGGAAACACTGAAGCTTTCTTT
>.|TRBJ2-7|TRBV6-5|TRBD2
CASSKLAGAYEQYF
TGTGCCAGCAGTAAACTAGCGGGAGCCTACGAGCAGTACTTC
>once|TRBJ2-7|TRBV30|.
CASQGGAGEGYEQYF
TGTGCCTCCCAAGGGGGGGCGGGCGAGGGGTACGAGCAGTACTTC
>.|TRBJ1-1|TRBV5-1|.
CASSPFPPDSMNTEAFF
TGCGCCAGCAGCCCCTTCCCCCCGGACAGCATGAACACTGAAGCTTTCTTT
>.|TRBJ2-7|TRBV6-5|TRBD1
CASRPGTGGTYEQYF
TGTGCCAGCAGACCCGGGACAGGGGGAACCTACGAGCAGTACTTC
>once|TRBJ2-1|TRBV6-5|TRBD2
CASSYETSGDNEQFF
TGTGCCAGCAGTTACGAGACTAGCGGCGACAATGAGCAGTTCTTC
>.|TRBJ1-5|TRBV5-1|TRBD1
CASSFGPGGQGGNQPQHF
TGCGCCAGCAGCTTCGGCCCGGGCGGACAGGGTGGCAATCAGCCCCAGCATTTT
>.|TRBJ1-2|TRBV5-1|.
CASSLNTGPTRGYTF
TGCGCCAGCAGCTTGAATACAGGGCCTACGAGGGGCTACACCTTC
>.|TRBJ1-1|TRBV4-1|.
CASSPPGGRTEAFF
TGCGCCAGCAGCCCACCGGGGGGGAGGACTGAAGCTTTCTTT
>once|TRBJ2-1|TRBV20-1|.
CSATPGTGEFF
TGCAGTGCAACCCCGGGGACTGGGGAATTCTTC
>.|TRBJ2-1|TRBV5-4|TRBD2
CASSPRTSGEQFF
TGTGCCAGCAGCCCCAGGACTAGCGGGGAGCAGTTCTTC
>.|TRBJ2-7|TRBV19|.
CASSPQAGLYEQYF
TGTGCCAGTAGTCCCCAGGCGGGGCTTTACGAGCAGTACTTC
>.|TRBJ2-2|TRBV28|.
CASSLSTGGGTGELFF
TGTGCCAGCAGTTTATCAACGGGGGGCGGAACCGGGGAGCTGTTTTTT
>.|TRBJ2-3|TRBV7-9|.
CASSNIGADTQYF
TGTGCCAGCAGCAATATAGGGGCAGATACGCAGTATTTT
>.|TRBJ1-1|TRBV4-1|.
CASSQDSGGTEAFF
TGCGCCAGCAGCCAAGATTCCGGGGGAACTGAAGCTTTCTTT
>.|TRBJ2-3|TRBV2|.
CASSRGGAGTDTQYF
TGTGCCAGCAGTCGAGGGGGGGCTGGGACAGATACGCAGTATTTT
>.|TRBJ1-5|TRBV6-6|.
CASSYYSTDSNQPQHF
TGTGCCAGCAGTTACTATTCGACGGACTCTAATCAGCCCCAGCATTTT
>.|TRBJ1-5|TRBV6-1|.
CASSGTGTPQPQHF
TGTGCCAGCAGTGGAACCGGGACACCCCAGCCCCAGCATTTT